Each of the 20 T cell receptor beta chains below was sequenced from the same sample in a study of blood T cell repertoires in COVID-19. TCRdb's copy holds only in-frame clones and misses some; the assay was immunoSEQ multiplex PCR. The sample holds 95,000 to 150,000 clones, around 87% seen once. Specimen: peripheral blood. The receptor set was obtained from a man between 65 and 85 years old with active or convalescent COVID-19.

The chain employs TRBV24-1 and TRBJ2-7, with 8 bases that match TRBD2. Germline CDR1 reads KGHDR; CDR2 reads SFDVKD. The CDR3 totals 15 residues. Germline trimming cut 4 bases from V and 2 bases from J; bases unmatched to any gene: 6. CDR3 nucleotide sequence: TGTGCCACCAGTGAAAAGCGGGAGAGGACCTACGAGCAGTACTTC. It is translated as CATSEKRERTYEQYF.

The chain is built from TRBV27 and TRBJ2-1; a weak D match, TRBD2 (6 bases). This CDR3 is 12 amino acids long. CDR1 MNHEY and CDR2 SMNVEV come from the germline V gene (reference sequence). V lost 1 base and J lost 13, with 11 bases in between. The CDR3 protein is CASSLLTGAQFF. The CDR3 DNA sequence: TGTGCCAGCAGTTTATTAACGGGAGCTCAGTTCTTC.

The rearrangement links TRBV5-1 to TRBJ2-1, with TRBD2 matching over 10 bases. Per the germline V gene, CDR1 is SGHRS and CDR2 is YFSETQ. J lost 7 bases, V lost 2 bases, and 3 bases had no gene match. The CDR3 sequence is 14 residues long. This CDR3 is CASSFLAGDNEQFF. In DNA form, the CDR3 reads TGCGCCAGCAGCTTCCTAGCGGGAGATAATGAGCAGTTCTTC.

The chain links TRBV19 to TRBJ1-2; D ambiguous. CDR1 is LNHDA, CDR2 SQIVND, per germline (reference sequence). The V and J ends lost 2 bases and 0 bases respectively, with 13 bases between them. This CDR3 region has 16 residues. The CDR3 DNA reads TGTGCCAGTAGTATATTCCGGATTAGCTCTAACTATGGCTACACCTTC. Protein sequence: CASSIFRISSNYGYTF. Supplemented by reference TRBV19 and TRBJ1-2, the full variable domain reads DGGITQSPKYLFRKEGQNVTLSCEQNLNHDAMYWYRQDPGQGLRLIYYSQIVNDFQKGDIAEGYSVSREKKESFPLTVTSAQKNPTAFYLCASSIFRISSNYGYTFGSGTRLTVV.

The chain joins TRBV18 to TRBJ2-2; D is possibly TRBD1 (6 bases). Trimming left V 5 bases short and J 2 bases short, with 9 bases between. This CDR3 has 14 residues. CDR1 KGHSH and CDR2 LQKENI come from the germline V gene. The CDR3 loop reads CASSGDINTGELFF. Written as DNA, the CDR3 is TGTGCCAGCTCAGGGGACATAAACACCGGGGAGCTGTTTTTT.

This clone came up once. The chain links TRBV27 to TRBJ2-1; 7 bases agree with TRBD2. The germline gives CDR1 MNHEY, CDR2 SMNVEV (reference sequence). This CDR3 comprises 14 residues. The junction had 3 bases not matched to a gene; V was cut back by 4 bases and J by 3 bases. The CDR3 region has the DNA TGTGCCAGCAGTTCGGGACTAATCTACAATGAGCAGTTCTTC. Amino acid sequence: CASSSGLIYNEQFF.

This clone appeared once. The V and J genes are TRBV7-2 and TRBJ1-1; 9 bases are shared with TRBD1. This CDR3 is built from 12 residues. Germline assignment: CDR1 SGHTA and CDR2 FQGNSA. V was clipped by 4 bases and J by 12 bases; unmatched bases: 6. This CDR3 reads CASSSLTGGPFF. The CDR3 coding sequence is TGTGCCAGCAGCTCGCTGACAGGGGGACCTTTCTTT.

This clone has more than one count but fewer than ten. J is TRBJ2-7 and V is TRBV7-9, with TRBD1 matching 7 bases. CDR1 and CDR2 from the germline V gene are SEHNR and FQNEAQ (reference sequence). Trimming at V came to 5 bases and at J to 1 base, leaving 11 bases not matched to a gene. CDR3 length equals 16 residues. Written as DNA, the CDR3 is TGTGCCAGCAGCCACAAACCGGGACAGCCATCCTACGAGCAGTACTTC. Protein sequence: CASSHKPGQPSYEQYF.

V gene TRBV19 combines with J gene TRBJ1-6; TRBD1 aligns across 7 bases. Per the germline V gene, CDR1 is LNHDA and CDR2 is SQIVND (reference sequence). The trim removed 5 bases at V and 14 bases at J, leaving 12 bases unmatched. The CDR3 totals 14 residues. The CDR3 coding sequence is TGTGCCAGTAGTCGGGACAGTCCCATGGGATCCCTCCACTTT. This sequence encodes CASSRDSPMGSLHF.

The DNA for the CDR3 is TGTGCCAGCAGCGCCAGCGGGAGAAGTACAGATACGCAGTATTTT. It is translated as CASSASGRSTDTQYF. The rearrangement joins TRBV5-4 to TRBJ2-3; 8 nucleotides line up with TRBD2. CDR3 size: 15 residues. CDR1 and CDR2 (germline): SGHNT, YYREEE (reference sequence). V shed 4 bases, J shed 3 bases, and the junction held 7 bases outside the gene matches.

This chain connects TRBV7-2 to TRBJ2-1; 7 positions match TRBD2. CDR3 length: 15 residues. V shed 3 bases and J 0 bases; nucleotides not matched to a gene: 2. Germline V lookup: CDR1 SGHTA, CDR2 FQGNSA. The CDR3 reads CASSLGTTSYNEQFF. CDR3 DNA: TGTGCCAGCAGCTTGGGGACTACCTCCTACAATGAGCAGTTCTTC.

The V gene is TRBV27, the J gene TRBJ1-2; 7 bases line up with TRBD1. There are 19 residues in the CDR3. Germline-derived CDR1 and CDR2 are MNHEY and SMNVEV (reference sequence). Trimming cost V 7 bases and J 1 base; bases outside gene matches: 21. Here the CDR3 reads CASTFAGMAGGPLNYGYTF. CDR3 nucleotides: TGTGCCAGCACTTTTGCTGGAATGGCAGGGGGTCCCCTTAACTATGGCTACACCTTC.

The chain couples TRBV27 to TRBJ2-7, with 9 bases aligning to TRBD2. CDR3 length equals 16 residues. Germline CDR1 MNHEY, CDR2 SMNVEV (reference sequence). With V trimmed by 4 bases and J by 8 bases, 15 bases remained unmatched. The CDR3 region has the DNA TGTGCCAGCAGTTGGACTAGCGCCTGGGGTTCGGAGAAGCAGTACTTC. Translation: CASSWTSAWGSEKQYF.

The genes are TRBV24-1 and TRBJ2-2; 7 positions agree with TRBD2. The CDR3 contains 13 residues. Germline trimming cut 10 bases from V and 4 bases from J; bases unmatched to any gene: 5. CDR1 and CDR2 from the germline V gene are KGHDR and SFDVKD. The CDR3 bases are TGTGCCACTAGAGGGAGGGGCACCGGGGAGCTGTTTTTT. This gives the protein CATRGRGTGELFF.

The chain employs TRBV6-8 and TRBJ1-2; weak D call: TRBD1 (6 bases). Trimming removed 6 bases from V and 7 bases from J, with 12 bases in between. CDR3 length equals 12 residues. Germline V lookup: CDR1 MNHGY, CDR2 SAAAGT. CDR3 amino acids: CASSTGQSGYTF. In DNA, the CDR3 is TGTGCCAGCAGCACCGGACAGAGTGGCTACACCTTC.

V usage is TRBV5-1 and J usage is TRBJ1-2; possibly TRBD1 for D (5 bases). Trimming pared 0 bases from V and 0 bases from J, leaving 6 bases between. CDR1 and CDR2 from the germline V gene are SGHRS and YFSETQ. This CDR3 spans 14 amino acids. The CDR3 nucleotides are TGCGCCAGCAGCTTGGAGGGGACTAACTATGGCTACACCTTC. Translated, it gives CASSLEGTNYGYTF.

V usage is TRBV19 and J usage is TRBJ1-4, with 11 bases that match TRBD1. V shed 6 bases, J shed 8 bases, and the junction held 14 bases outside the gene matches. Germline CDR1 LNHDA, CDR2 SQIVND (reference sequence). The CDR3 is made up of 17 amino acids. CDR3 DNA sequence: TGTGCCAGTAGCAAACGAACCCCGGACAGGGGGCACGAAAAACTGTTTTTT. Its translation is CASSKRTPDRGHEKLFF.

This clone came up once. The V call is TRBV7-2, the J call TRBJ1-6, with D perhaps matching TRBD1 (5 bases). CDR3 length: 18 amino acids. Germline V gene lookup returns CDR1 SGHTA and CDR2 FQGNSA. Trimming pared 2 bases from V and 9 bases from J, leaving 23 bases between. The CDR3: CASSLMPFGGAGSSPLHF. CDR3 nucleotide sequence: TGTGCCAGCAGCTTAATGCCCTTTGGGGGAGCGGGTAGTTCACCCCTCCACTTT.

The rearrangement uses TRBV7-9 and TRBJ1-2, with D maybe TRBD1 (6 bases). The CDR3 covers 13 residues. The V gene's germline CDR1 is SEHNR and CDR2 FQNEAQ (reference sequence). V lost 4 bases and J 4 bases, leaving 10 bases between the germline ends. The CDR3 loop is CASSYVQGYGYTF. In nucleotides, the CDR3 is TGTGCCAGCAGCTACGTACAGGGCTATGGCTACACCTTC. Using reference TRBV7-9 and TRBJ1-2 for the parts outside the CDR3, the full variable domain is DTGVSQNPRHKITKRGQNVTFRCDPISEHNRLYWYRQTLGQGPEFLTYFQNEAQLEKSRLLSDRFSAERPKGSFSTLEIQRTEQGDSAMYLCASSYVQGYGYTFGSGTRLTVV.

The genes are TRBV2 and TRBJ2-7; 9 nucleotides align to TRBD2. In germline, CDR1 is SNHLY, CDR2 FYNNEI. The V segment lost 7 bases and the J segment 2 bases; nucleotides outside the gene matches: 3. This CDR3 has 13 amino acids. The CDR3 is CASKVAGAYEQYF. Written as DNA, the CDR3 is TGTGCCAGCAAGGTAGCGGGAGCCTACGAGCAGTACTTC.